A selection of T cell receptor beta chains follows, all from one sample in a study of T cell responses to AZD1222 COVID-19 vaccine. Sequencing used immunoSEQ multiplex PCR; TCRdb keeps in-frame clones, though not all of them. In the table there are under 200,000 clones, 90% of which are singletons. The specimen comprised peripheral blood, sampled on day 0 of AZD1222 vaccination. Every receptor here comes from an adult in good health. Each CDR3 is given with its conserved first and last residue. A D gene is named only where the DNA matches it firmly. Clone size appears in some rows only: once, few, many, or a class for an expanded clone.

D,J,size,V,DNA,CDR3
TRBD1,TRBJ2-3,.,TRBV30,TGTGCCTGGAGTAAAGGACAGGTCCAGGATACGCAGTATTTT,CAWSKGQVQDTQYF
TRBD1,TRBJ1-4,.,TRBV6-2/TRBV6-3,TGTGCCAGCAGTTACGTCGGGACAGCTAATGAAAAACTGTTTTTT,CASSYVGTANEKLFF
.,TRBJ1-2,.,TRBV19,TGTGCCAGTAGTTCAGGGGATTGGAGCTATGGCTACACCTTC,CASSSGDWSYGYTF
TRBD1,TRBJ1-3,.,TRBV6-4,TGTGCCAGCAGTGCAACAGGGGCCCCTGGAAACACCATATATTTT,CASSATGAPGNTIYF
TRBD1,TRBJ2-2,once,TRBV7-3,TGTGCCAGCAGCTCCGGACAGGTCACCGGGGAGCTGTTTTTT,CASSSGQVTGELFF
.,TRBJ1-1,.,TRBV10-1,TGCGCCACCCAGGTGGTGGGGGACACTGAAGCTTTCTTT,CATQVVGDTEAFF
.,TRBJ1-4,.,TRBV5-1,TGCGCCAGCAGCTTAGCCGGGAATGAAAAACTGTTTTTT,CASSLAGNEKLFF
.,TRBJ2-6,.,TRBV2,TGTGCCAGCAATGCTGGGACTGGGGCCAACGTCCTGACTTTC,CASNAGTGANVLTF
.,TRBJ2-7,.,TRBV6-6,TGTGCCAGCAGTTATCCCGGGACTTCCTACGAGCAGTACTTC,CASSYPGTSYEQYF
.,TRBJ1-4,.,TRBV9,TGTGCCAGCAGCGCCGACAGCACGGTGGATGAAAAACTGTTTTTT,CASSADSTVDEKLFF
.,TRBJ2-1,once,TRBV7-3,TGTGCCAGCAGCCTGGGACTTTACAATGAGCAGTTCTTC,CASSLGLYNEQFF
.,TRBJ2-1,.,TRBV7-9,TGTGCCAGCAGCTCATTAAGACGGGGGGCCCAAAATGAGCAGTTCTTC,CASSSLRRGAQNEQFF
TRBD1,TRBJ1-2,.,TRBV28,TGTGCCAGCAGGGGGGGACAGGGAAGGAGAAATGGCTACACCTTC,CASRGGQGRRNGYTF
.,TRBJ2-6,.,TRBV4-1,TGCGCCAGCAGCCACCTGACAGCCAGGGCCTCTGGGGCCAACGTCCTGACTTTC,CASSHLTARASGANVLTF
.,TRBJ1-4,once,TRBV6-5,TGTGCCAGCAGTTACTCCGCACCAAGCTGGGAAAAACTGTTTTTT,CASSYSAPSWEKLFF
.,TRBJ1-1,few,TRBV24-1,TGTGCCACCAGTGATTCGAGTTACACTGAAGCTTTCTTT,CATSDSSYTEAFF
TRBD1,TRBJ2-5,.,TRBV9,TGTGCCAGCAGTCCGGGACAGGGGAGGGAGACCCAGTACTTC,CASSPGQGRETQYF
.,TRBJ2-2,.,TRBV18,TGTGCCAGCTCACCACCCCAGGCTTTGAACACCGGGGAGCTGTTTTTT,CASSPPQALNTGELFF